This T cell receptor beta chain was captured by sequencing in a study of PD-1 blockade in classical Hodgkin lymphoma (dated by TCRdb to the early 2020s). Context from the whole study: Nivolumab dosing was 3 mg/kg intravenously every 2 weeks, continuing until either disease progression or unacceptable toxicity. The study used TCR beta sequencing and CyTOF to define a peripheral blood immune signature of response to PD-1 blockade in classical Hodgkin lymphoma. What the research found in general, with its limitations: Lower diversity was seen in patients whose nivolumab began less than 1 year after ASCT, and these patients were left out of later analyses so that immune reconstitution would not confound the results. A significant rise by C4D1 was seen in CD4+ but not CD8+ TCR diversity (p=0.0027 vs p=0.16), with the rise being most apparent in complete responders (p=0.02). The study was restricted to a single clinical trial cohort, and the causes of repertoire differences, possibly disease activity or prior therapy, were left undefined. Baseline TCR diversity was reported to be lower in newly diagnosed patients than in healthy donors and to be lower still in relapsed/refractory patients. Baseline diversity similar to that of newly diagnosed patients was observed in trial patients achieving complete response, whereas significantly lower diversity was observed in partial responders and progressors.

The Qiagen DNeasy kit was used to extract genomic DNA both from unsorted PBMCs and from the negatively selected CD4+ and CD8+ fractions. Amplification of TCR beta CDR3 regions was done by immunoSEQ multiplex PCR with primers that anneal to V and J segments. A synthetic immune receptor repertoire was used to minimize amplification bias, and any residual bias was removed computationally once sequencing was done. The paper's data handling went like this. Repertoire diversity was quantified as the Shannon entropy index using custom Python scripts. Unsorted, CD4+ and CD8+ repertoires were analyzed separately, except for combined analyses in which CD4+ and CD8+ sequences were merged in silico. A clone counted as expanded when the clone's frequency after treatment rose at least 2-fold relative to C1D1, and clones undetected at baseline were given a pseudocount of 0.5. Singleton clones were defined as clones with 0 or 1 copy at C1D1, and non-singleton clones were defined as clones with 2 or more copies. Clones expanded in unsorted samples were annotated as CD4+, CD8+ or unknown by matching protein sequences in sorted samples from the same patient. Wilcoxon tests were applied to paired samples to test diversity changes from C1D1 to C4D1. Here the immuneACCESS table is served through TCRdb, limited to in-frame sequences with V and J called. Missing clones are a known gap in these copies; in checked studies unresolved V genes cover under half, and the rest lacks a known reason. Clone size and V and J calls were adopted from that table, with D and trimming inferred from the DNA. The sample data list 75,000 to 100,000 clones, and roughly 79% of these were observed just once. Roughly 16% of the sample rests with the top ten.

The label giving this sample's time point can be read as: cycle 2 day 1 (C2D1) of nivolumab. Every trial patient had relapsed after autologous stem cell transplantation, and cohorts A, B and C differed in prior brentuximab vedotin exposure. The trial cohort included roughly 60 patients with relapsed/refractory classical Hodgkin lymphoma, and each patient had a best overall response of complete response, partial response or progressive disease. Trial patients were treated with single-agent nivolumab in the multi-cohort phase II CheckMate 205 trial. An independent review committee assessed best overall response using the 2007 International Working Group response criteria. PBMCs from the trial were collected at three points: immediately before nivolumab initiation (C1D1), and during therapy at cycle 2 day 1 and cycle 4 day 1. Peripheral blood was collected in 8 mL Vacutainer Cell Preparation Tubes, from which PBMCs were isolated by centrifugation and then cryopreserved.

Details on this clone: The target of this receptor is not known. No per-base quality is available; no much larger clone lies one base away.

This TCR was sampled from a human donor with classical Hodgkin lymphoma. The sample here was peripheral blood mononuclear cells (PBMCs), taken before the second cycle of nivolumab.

CDR3 protein: CASSLGTGGFNEQFF. The base sequence is TGTGCCAGCAGCCTCGGGACAGGGGGCTTTAATGAGCAGTTCTTC. This chain joins TRBV7-9 to TRBJ2-1, with 12 junctional bases fitting TRBD1. The germline V gene (reference sequence) provides CDR1 SEHNR and CDR2 FQNEAQ. The CDR3 starts with the cysteine, ends with the phenylalanine, and has 15 residues. Just the 45-base CDR3 DNA is kept, in frame starting at base 1. V is trimmed back by 5 bases and J by 7 bases, and the junction contains 6 bases that no gene match accounts for.